Sequencing of this TCR beta chain was carried out in a study of CD4 T cell repertoires in COVID-19. Study context: CFSE-low cells expanded about nine days with IL-2, then restimulated with other coronavirus spikes.

Trimming removed 1 base from V and 2 bases from J, with 12 bases in between. The CDR3 loop spans 16 amino acids. CDR1 and CDR2 from the germline V gene are SGDLS and YYNGEE. TCRdb's table, derived via immunoSEQ multiplex PCR, lists solely in-frame clones and lacks some. The repertoire has some 71,000 clones, about four fifths of them found once; the top ten carry about 0.5%. This TCR derives from a human donor who had COVID-19. The sample consisted of CD4+ T cells from peripheral blood, taken after recovery from COVID-19. The rearrangement uses TRBV9 and TRBJ2-2; D call uncertain. The CDR3 loop reads CASSVTPGANTGELFF. The DNA of the CDR3 is TGTGCCAGCAGCGTAACCCCAGGAGCTAACACCGGGGAGCTGTTTTTT.